One sample yielded the 28 T cell receptor beta chains listed below, sequenced in a study of blood T cells in healthy people across ages. Using a J-beta primer mix together with a sample-barcoded 5' primer, a second PCR was run for roughly 7 to 11 cycles. TCRdb processed the 5' RACE reads anew with MiXCR; each CDR3 protein has one entry. Counted here are approximately 690,000 distinct CDR3 sequences, roughly three fifths occurring once; the ten biggest clones make up approximately 40%. The specimen sequenced was blood. Receptors were obtained from a man aged 60 to 69 in good health.

This clonotype occurred a few times. The genes are TRBV3-1 and TRBJ1-5; the D gene is possibly TRBD1 (5 bases). Germline V lookup: CDR1 LGHDT, CDR2 YNNKEL (reference sequence). V lost 4 bases to trimming and J lost 3 bases, with 13 bases between them. The CDR3 loop spans 15 amino acids. The CDR3 nucleotides read TGTGCCAGCAGCCCCCATGGGGGATTCAATCAGCCCCAGCATTTT. It yields the protein CASSPHGGFNQPQHF.

V is TRBV12-3 or TRBV12-4 and J is TRBJ1-2; 8 bases fit TRBD1. Germline trimming cut 5 bases from V and 4 bases from J; bases unmatched to any gene: 9. The CDR3 totals 15 residues. CDR3 DNA sequence: TGTGCCAGCAGTACCGACAGGGGAGGGTTCTATGGCTACACCTTC. Protein sequence: CASSTDRGGFYGYTF.

The chain employs TRBV20-1 and TRBJ1-1; TRBD1 agrees at 7 bases. Germline-derived CDR1 and CDR2 are DFQATT and SNEGSKA (reference sequence). The CDR3 totals 11 residues. Losses at the gene ends were 7 bases for V and 6 bases for J; bases not matched to a gene: 5. In DNA form, the CDR3 reads TGCAGTGTCCCAGGACAGGCTGAAGCTTTCTTT. Protein sequence: CSVPGQAEAFF.

This clonotype appeared once. An end of the junction does not agree with germline; a read error may underlie this. The V and J genes are TRBV5-1 and TRBJ2-2; D is possibly TRBD1 (6 bases). CDR3 length equals 15 residues. Germline loops: CDR1 SGHRS, CDR2 YFSETQ. CDR3: CASSSRAGDTGELFF. CDR3 DNA sequence: TGCGCCAGCAGCAGTAGGGCAGGGGACACAGGGGAGCTGTTTTTT. Filled out from reference TRBV5-1 and TRBJ2-2, the complete variable domain reads KAGVTQTPRYLIKTRGQQVTLSCSPISGHRSVSWYQQTPGQGLQFLFEYFSETQRNKGNFPGRFSGRQFSNSRSEMNVSTLELGDSALYLCASSSRAGDTGELFFGEGSRLTVL.

V usage is TRBV7-9 and J usage is TRBJ2-1; maybe TRBD2 (7 bases). Germline CDR1 SEHNR, CDR2 FQNEAQ (reference sequence). V gave up 5 bases and J gave up 5 bases, with 19 bases separating them. This CDR3 contains 16 residues. This chain's CDR3 is CASSRLLGGDHNEQFF. The CDR3 DNA follows: TGTGCCAGCAGCCGACTTTTAGGGGGGGACCACAATGAGCAGTTCTTC.

The rearrangement joins TRBV29-1 to TRBJ1-1; 7 bases match TRBD1. J lost 3 bases, V lost 6 bases, and 13 bases had no gene match. CDR3 length: 15 residues. The germline V gene has CDR1 SQVTM and CDR2 ANQGSEA. Written as DNA, the CDR3 is TGCAGCGTCGGAAACAACAGGGGCGGGGACACTGAAGCTTTCTTT. This codes for CSVGNNRGGDTEAFF. The variable domain in full, completed from reference TRBV29-1 and TRBJ1-1, reads SAVISQKPSRDICQRGTSLTIQCQVDSQVTMMFWYRQQPGQSLTLIATANQGSEATYESGFVIDKFPISRPNLTFSTLTVSNMSPEDSSIYLCSVGNNRGGDTEAFFGQGTRLTVV.

This sequence joins TRBV27 and TRBJ2-1; tentatively, D is TRBD2 (7 bases). This CDR3 spans 14 amino acids. V lost 6 bases and J lost 4, with 13 bases in between. CDR1 is MNHEY and CDR2 is SMNVEV in the germline V gene (reference sequence). CDR3 coding DNA: TGTGCCAGCAGAGGGGGGGGGAAATACAATGAGCAGTTCTTC. This gives the protein CASRGGGKYNEQFF.

This clonotype was seen only a few times. V usage is TRBV7-7 and J usage is TRBJ2-5, with TRBD2 matching over 9 bases. The CDR3 is made up of 14 amino acids. The V gene's germline CDR1 is SSHAT and CDR2 FNYEAQ (reference sequence). The junction had 5 bases not matched to a gene; V was cut back by 8 bases and J by 1 base. The CDR3 loop reads CASGASGVQETQYF. CDR3 nucleotides: TGTGCCAGCGGGGCTAGCGGGGTCCAAGAGACCCAGTACTTC. Full variable domain (missing parts from reference TRBV7-7 and TRBJ2-5): GAGVSQSPRYKVTKRGQDVTLRCDPISSHATLYWYQQALGQGPEFLTYFNYEAQPDKSGLPSDRFSAERPEGSISTLTIQRTEQRDSAMYRCASGASGVQETQYFGPGTRLLVL.

The chain is built from TRBV7-2 and TRBJ2-5, with 8 bases matching TRBD2. Germline V gene lookup returns CDR1 SGHTA and CDR2 FQGNSA. The CDR3 runs to 13 residues. V shed 6 bases, J shed 4 bases, and the junction held 4 bases outside the gene matches. The CDR3, as DNA: TGTGCCAGCAGACTTACTAGCGGAGAGACCCAGTACTTC. It yields the protein CASRLTSGETQYF.

This chain connects TRBV15 to TRBJ1-1, with 7 bases that match TRBD1. The CDR3 covers 15 residues. Germline V gene data show CDR1 as LNHNV and CDR2 as YYDKDF (reference sequence). V gave up 4 bases and J gave up 0 bases; unmatched junction bases: 5. The DNA for the CDR3 is TGTGCCACCAGCAAAGACAGGGATATGAACACTGAAGCTTTCTTT. Protein product: CATSKDRDMNTEAFF.

The V and J genes are TRBV12-5 and TRBJ2-1; D possibly matches TRBD1 or TRBD2 (5 bases each). The DNA end favors TRBJ2-7, so the J call may be wrong. The V gene's germline CDR1 is LGHNT and CDR2 FRNRAP. The CDR3 is made up of 15 amino acids. The CDR3 reads CASAKAGTVYNEQYF. The CDR3 coding sequence is TGTGCTAGTGCCAAAGCCGGGACGGTTTACAATGAGCAGTACTTC.

The chain uses TRBV4-1 and TRBJ2-7, with D maybe TRBD2 (5 bases). Trimming pared 5 bases from V and 4 bases from J, leaving 15 bases between. This CDR3 contains 14 residues. In germline, CDR1 is MGHRA, CDR2 YSYEKL. The CDR3 spells CASSSTAGGYEQYF. In DNA form, the CDR3 reads TGCGCCAGCAGCTCAACCGCTGGCGGGTACGAGCAGTACTTC.

This clonotype was recorded many times. The chain carries TRBV18 and TRBJ2-5, with D perhaps TRBD2 (5 bases). V gave up 8 bases and J gave up 1 base, with 14 bases separating them. This CDR3 has 14 residues. Looked up from germline, CDR1 is KGHSH and CDR2 is LQKENI. The CDR3 is CASSPRTGQETQYF. CDR3 nucleotide sequence: TGTGCCAGCAGTCCCCGGACTGGCCAAGAGACCCAGTACTTC.

This clonotype came up a few times. The chain uses TRBV28 and TRBJ2-5; maybe TRBD1 (5 bases). Germline V gene lookup returns CDR1 MDHEN and CDR2 SYDVKM. This CDR3 has 12 amino acids. V lost 3 bases, J lost 9 bases, and 11 bases lay in between. For the CDR3, the DNA is TGTGCCAGCAGTTTGGCCCAAGGGGCCCAGTACTTC. Translation: CASSLAQGAQYF.

CDR3 region: CASSLEGGQIQETQYF. The CDR3 bases are TGCGCCAGCAGCTTGGAAGGCGGACAAATCCAAGAGACCCAGTACTTC. This chain links TRBV5-1 with TRBJ2-5; a weak D match, TRBD1 (5 bases). The CDR3 is made up of 16 amino acids. V lost 0 bases and J lost 1, with 13 bases in between. Per germline, CDR1 SGHRS and CDR2 YFSETQ.

The chain carries TRBV10-3 and TRBJ2-5; TRBD2 is a possible D gene (6 bases). The DNA end is more similar to TRBJ2-7, so the J call may be wrong. The germline gives CDR1 ENHRY, CDR2 SYGVKD. This CDR3 contains 13 residues. The CDR3 loop reads CAIRQEGTYEQYF. CDR3 nucleotide sequence: TGTGCCATCAGGCAGGAGGGGACCTACGAGCAGTACTTC.

Only a few counts were recorded for this clonotype. Here the CDR3 DNA reads TGTGCCAGCAGCCTCCTCCGGGACAGGGAGGGCTACACCTTC. Encoded protein: CASSLLRDREGYTF. The genes are TRBV7-9 and TRBJ1-2; 9 positions agree with TRBD1. The CDR3 totals 14 residues. The J segment lost 8 bases and the V segment lost 5 bases, leaving 9 bases of the junction unmatched. Germline lookup yields CDR1 SEHNR and CDR2 FQNEAQ (reference sequence).

In this sample, this clonotype turned up a few times. The rearrangement joins TRBV15 to TRBJ2-6, with D perhaps TRBD1 or TRBD2 (5 bases each). Trimming stripped 0 bases from V and 11 bases from J, with 14 bases between. Germline values: CDR1 LNHNV, CDR2 YYDKDF (reference sequence). The CDR3 has 15 residues. The chain's CDR3 is CATSRDGGTSDVLTF. CDR3 in DNA: TGTGCCACCAGCAGAGATGGGGGAACTTCCGACGTCCTGACTTTC.

The chain joins TRBV18 to TRBJ2-7, with D unresolved. The V end was cut by 3 bases, the J end by 1 base, with 10 bases between. Germline assignment: CDR1 KGHSH and CDR2 LQKENI. This CDR3 contains 14 residues. The CDR3 sequence is CASSPPFTSYEQYF. Written as DNA, the CDR3 is TGTGCCAGCTCACCTCCCTTTACTTCCTACGAGCAGTACTTC.

This clonotype was seen once. The chain carries TRBV15 and TRBJ1-5; D ambiguous. Germline V gives CDR1 LNHNV, CDR2 YYDKDF (reference sequence). The CDR3 is 15 amino acids. The V gene lost 2 bases and the J gene lost 7 bases, with 15 bases spanning the gap. The DNA for the CDR3 is TGTGCCACCAGCAGAAAGGTAGACTTTAGGCAGCCCCAGCATTTT. Amino acids: CATSRKVDFRQPQHF.

J is TRBJ2-6 and V is TRBV11-2; D not certain. Germline V gene sequence: CDR1 SGHAT, CDR2 FQNNGV. Deletions cut 2 bases from V and 2 bases from J, with 4 bases between. The CDR3 spans 14 residues. The CDR3 bases are TGTGCCAGCAGCTTACGAACTGGGGCCAACGTCCTGACTTTC. This codes for CASSLRTGANVLTF.

The V gene is TRBV5-6, the J gene TRBJ2-7; 11 nucleotides align to TRBD2. CDR3 length equals 15 residues. V lost 4 bases and J lost 2; bases outside the gene matches: 5. Germline CDR1 and CDR2: SGHDT and YYEEEE. The CDR3 spells CASSLQTSGAYEQYF. CDR3 bases: TGTGCCAGCAGCCTTCAGACTAGCGGGGCCTACGAGCAGTACTTC.

The sample holds a few counts of this clonotype. The chain recombines TRBV6-2 or TRBV6-3 with TRBJ2-1; D is unresolved. Germline V lookup: CDR1 MNHEY, CDR2 SVGEGT. The CDR3 runs to 16 residues. Trimming took off 4 bases at V and 4 bases at J, with 17 bases between the two ends. The CDR3 region is CASSFTSLRTYNEQFF. DNA for the CDR3: TGTGCCAGCAGTTTCACCTCGCTTAGAACTTACAATGAGCAGTTCTTC.

The gene calls are TRBV6-2 or TRBV6-3 and TRBJ2-1; 8 bases map to TRBD1. Germline CDR1 reads MNHEY; CDR2 reads SVGEGT. The CDR3 spans 14 residues. V gave up 5 bases and J gave up 7 bases; unmatched junction bases: 7. The CDR3 nucleotides are TGTGCCAGCAGTAAGGACAGGGTTAAGAATGAGCAGTTCTTC. This translates into CASSKDRVKNEQFF.

This clonotype has only one observation. The V call is TRBV3-1, the J call TRBJ2-2; the match to TRBD2 covers 10 bases. This CDR3 spans 14 amino acids. Germline CDR1 LGHDT, CDR2 YNNKEL (reference sequence). With 8 bases clipped from V and 2 bases from J, the junction kept 2 bases outside the gene matches. The CDR3: CASLAGANTGELFF. The CDR3 DNA reads as TGTGCCAGCCTAGCGGGGGCAAACACCGGGGAGCTGTTTTTT. Full variable domain (missing parts from reference TRBV3-1 and TRBJ2-2): DTAVSQTPKYLVTQMGNDKSIKCEQNLGHDTMYWYKQDSKKFLKIMFSYNNKELIINETVPNRFSPKSPDKAHLNLHINSLELGDSAVYFCASLAGANTGELFFGEGSRLTVL.

The gene calls are TRBV20-1 and TRBJ2-5; 8 nucleotides align to TRBD2. V gave up 6 bases and J gave up 2 bases; unmatched junction bases: 5. The CDR3 has 13 residues. Germline loops: CDR1 DFQATT, CDR2 SNEGSKA (reference sequence). The DNA of the CDR3 is TGCAGTGCGCTTCGGGAGGGACAAGAGACCCAGTACTTC. Protein sequence: CSALREGQETQYF.

At least ten counts were recorded for this clonotype. The genes are TRBV24-1 and TRBJ2-5; 7 bases fit TRBD1. Germline CDR1 is KGHDR and CDR2 is SFDVKD. Unmatched junction bases numbered 4, after V lost 4 bases and J lost 0 bases. There are 15 residues in the CDR3. The CDR3 DNA follows: TGTGCCACCAGTGACGGGACAGCGTACCAAGAGACCCAGTACTTC. The encoded protein is CATSDGTAYQETQYF.

The chain recombines TRBV6-5 with TRBJ1-2; perhaps TRBD1 as D (5 bases). This CDR3 contains 13 residues. V dropped 9 bases and J dropped 1 base, with 12 bases sitting between them. Per the germline V gene, CDR1 is MNHEY and CDR2 is SVGAGI. The CDR3 protein is CASRLTVNYGYTF. The CDR3 DNA reads as TGTGCCAGTAGACTGACAGTTAACTATGGCTACACCTTC.